The 27 T cell receptor beta chains below all came from one sample that was sequenced in a study of blood T cell repertoires in COVID-19. Sequenced by immunoSEQ multiplex PCR; TCRdb stores in-frame clones only, minus some. The sample holds about 130,000 clones, 88% seen once. Sequenced input: peripheral blood. The receptors were gathered from a man aged 50 or older with acute or convalescent COVID-19.

CDR3 amino acids: CASSSWTGRDTEAFF. CDR3 DNA sequence: TGCGCCAGCAGCTCCTGGACAGGGAGGGACACTGAAGCTTTCTTT. The chain employs TRBV5-1 and TRBJ1-1, with 8 positions matching TRBD1. CDR3 length: 15 amino acids. Per the germline V gene, CDR1 is SGHRS and CDR2 is YFSETQ. Trimming cost V 3 bases and J 3 bases; bases outside gene matches: 7. The full variable domain, its missing parts supplied by reference TRBV5-1 and TRBJ1-1, is KAGVTQTPRYLIKTRGQQVTLSCSPISGHRSVSWYQQTPGQGLQFLFEYFSETQRNKGNFPGRFSGRQFSNSRSEMNVSTLELGDSALYLCASSSWTGRDTEAFFGQGTRLTVV.

The chain carries TRBV11-3 and TRBJ2-2, with TRBD2 matching 7 bases. V lost 4 bases to trimming and J lost 5 bases; unmatched junction nucleotides: 16. The CDR3 loop spans 18 amino acids. Germline loops: CDR1 SGHNT, CDR2 YENEEA. The CDR3 reads CASSSHPSRGVGTGELFF. CDR3 sequence (DNA): TGTGCCAGCAGCTCCCACCCAAGCCGGGGGGTAGGGACCGGGGAGCTGTTTTTT.

The rearrangement links TRBV7-9 to TRBJ2-5, with 7 positions matching TRBD1. The ends lost 4 bases at V and 2 bases at J; junction bases unmatched: 4. CDR3 length equals 14 residues. Germline V CDR1 and CDR2: SEHNR, FQNEAQ (reference sequence). The CDR3 DNA is TGTGCCAGCAGCTCGGGACAGCCACAAGAGACCCAGTACTTC. It codes for CASSSGQPQETQYF.

The chain joins TRBV19 to TRBJ1-2, with a weak D call TRBD1 (5 bases). V was clipped by 6 bases and J by 8 bases, with 19 bases between them. Germline lookup yields CDR1 LNHDA and CDR2 SQIVND (reference sequence). CDR3 size: 14 residues. CDR3 residues: CASSPAGVARGYTF. The CDR3 DNA follows: TGTGCCAGTAGCCCGGCGGGGGTGGCTCGGGGCTACACCTTC.

The chain is built from TRBV27 and TRBJ1-1; possible D gene TRBD1, 5 bases. This CDR3 is built from 12 residues. Trimming took 2 bases from V and 11 from J, leaving 12 bases between them. Germline CDR1 MNHEY, CDR2 SMNVEV (reference sequence). In DNA form, the CDR3 reads TGTGCCAGCAGTTTAGCAGGGAAGACGGCTTTCTTT. As protein: CASSLAGKTAFF.

The chain couples TRBV29-1 to TRBJ1-5; 7 bases line up with TRBD1. V lost 7 bases to trimming and J lost 4 bases; unmatched junction nucleotides: 7. The CDR3 is 13 residues long. Germline CDR1 is SQVTM and CDR2 is ANQGSEA. The CDR3 DNA follows: TGCAGCGCCATCGACAGGGCAAATCAGCCCCAGCATTTT. Translation gives CSAIDRANQPQHF.

The chain joins TRBV19 to TRBJ1-1, with no clear D. Germline V CDR1 and CDR2: LNHDA, SQIVND (reference sequence). The CDR3 extends over 15 amino acids. V gave up 3 bases and J gave up 0 bases, with 11 bases separating them. In DNA form, the CDR3 reads TGTGCCAGTAGTATCGTAAACACGCTGAACACTGAAGCTTTCTTT. Its translation: CASSIVNTLNTEAFF.

The V and J genes are TRBV6-5 and TRBJ1-5; 8 bases agree with TRBD1. Per the germline V gene, CDR1 is MNHEY and CDR2 is SVGAGI. With V trimmed by 2 bases and J by 4 bases, 1 base remained unmatched. The CDR3 is 14 residues long. As DNA, the CDR3 is TGTGCCAGCAGTTACGGACAGGGAAATCAGCCCCAGCATTTT. This translates into CASSYGQGNQPQHF.

The J gene is TRBJ1-2, the V gene TRBV7-2; 7 bases map to TRBD1. Germline CDR1 SGHTA, CDR2 FQGNSA. The J segment lost 6 bases and the V segment lost 4 bases, leaving 14 bases of the junction unmatched. CDR3 size: 16 residues. CDR3 in DNA: TGTGCCAGCAGCTCCACCGGACAGGTTAGGTTGGATGGCTACACCTTC. The encoded protein is CASSSTGQVRLDGYTF.

The genes are TRBV3-1 (or the pseudogene TRBV3-2) and TRBJ1-2; TRBD1 agrees at 7 bases. CDR3 length: 14 amino acids. V lost 5 bases to trimming and J lost 6 bases; unmatched junction nucleotides: 9. Germline V gene sequence: CDR1 LGHDT, CDR2 YNNKEL (reference sequence). CDR3 loop: CASSAGTATHGYTF. CDR3 bases: TGTGCCAGCAGCGCTGGGACAGCCACACATGGCTACACCTTC.

This chain uses TRBV6-5 with TRBJ2-3; no reliable D call. The V gene lost 8 bases and the J gene lost 2 bases, with 11 bases spanning the gap. CDR3 size: 13 residues. Germline CDR1 and CDR2: MNHEY and SVGAGI. The CDR3 here is CASSPFPTDTQYF. The DNA for the CDR3 is TGTGCCAGCTCCCCGTTTCCCACAGATACGCAGTATTTT.

The chain is built from TRBV24-1 and TRBJ2-2; 11 nucleotides align to TRBD1. In germline, CDR1 is KGHDR, CDR2 SFDVKD. The CDR3 runs to 17 residues. V lost 4 bases to trimming and J lost 2 bases; unmatched junction nucleotides: 5. The DNA of the CDR3 is TGTGCCACCAGTGACCTACGGACAGGGGGCAACACCGGGGAGCTGTTTTTT. It yields the protein CATSDLRTGGNTGELFF.

The rearrangement joins TRBV29-1 to TRBJ1-2; tentatively, D is TRBD1 (5 bases). CDR3 length equals 13 residues. Trimming left V 4 bases short and J 4 bases short, with 13 bases between. Germline values: CDR1 SQVTM, CDR2 ANQGSEA. In DNA, the CDR3 is TGCAGCGTTGCTGTCGGGGACTCCTATGGCTACACCTTC. Protein: CSVAVGDSYGYTF.

V and J are TRBV28 and TRBJ1-3; TRBD1 aligns across 8 bases. The CDR3 contains 17 residues. V dropped 3 bases and J dropped 1; count of bases not matched to a gene: 8. The V gene's germline CDR1 is MDHEN and CDR2 SYDVKM. DNA for the CDR3: TGTGCCAGCAGTTTGGGGGCAGGGGGCTTTTCTGGAAACACCATATATTTT. Translated, it gives CASSLGAGGFSGNTIYF. The full variable domain, rest sourced from reference TRBV28 and TRBJ1-3, is DVKVTQSSRYLVKRTGEKVFLECVQDMDHENMFWYRQDPGLGLRLIYFSYDVKMKEKGDIPEGYSVSREKKERFSLILESASTNQTSMYLCASSLGAGGFSGNTIYFGEGSWLTVV.

This clone was seen more than once but under ten times. This same CDR3 is encoded by further DNA sequences in the sample. In DNA, the CDR3 is TGTGCCAGCAGTTTACTTAACTATGGCTACACCTTC. This codes for CASSLLNYGYTF. The chain joins TRBV28 to TRBJ1-2; the D is unclear. Per the germline V gene, CDR1 is MDHEN and CDR2 is SYDVKM. The CDR3 is 12 amino acids. V gave up 2 bases and J gave up 1 base, with 2 bases separating them.

This chain joins TRBV5-1 and TRBJ1-1, with 10 bases aligning to TRBD1. Germline CDR1 and CDR2: SGHRS and YFSETQ. With 2 bases clipped from V and 6 bases from J, the junction kept 10 bases outside the gene matches. The CDR3 sequence is 16 residues long. Here the CDR3 reads CASSFRTGGTMSEAFF. CDR3 nucleotides: TGCGCCAGCAGCTTCCGGACAGGGGGGACAATGTCTGAAGCTTTCTTT.

For the CDR3, the DNA is TGTGCCAGCAGCTTAACGGTCTCCTCCCCCGGAAACACCATATATTTT. Its translation: CASSLTVSSPGNTIYF. The chain joins TRBV7-6 to TRBJ1-3; D gene unclear. CDR3 length equals 16 residues. Trimming stripped 2 bases from V and 4 bases from J, with 15 bases between. The germline CDR1 and CDR2 sequences are SGHVS and FNYEAQ.

This chain connects TRBV28 to TRBJ2-3, with 7 nucleotides matching TRBD2. This CDR3 spans 13 amino acids. CDR1 is MDHEN and CDR2 is SYDVKM in the germline V gene. V trimming: 2 bases; J trimming: 4 bases; junction bases outside the gene matches: 0. The CDR3 sequence: CASSLRGADTQYF. CDR3 DNA: TGTGCCAGCAGTTTACGGGGGGCAGATACGCAGTATTTT.

This clone has only a few counts. Within the sample, other DNA sequences also encode this same CDR3. This sequence joins TRBV20-1 and TRBJ1-3; no firm D call. CDR1 DFQATT and CDR2 SNEGSKA come from the germline V gene (reference sequence). The V end lost 6 bases, the J end lost 3 bases, and 6 bases lay between the germline ends. The CDR3 is made up of 11 amino acids. The CDR3 DNA follows: TGCAGTGCCCCGGGTGGAAACACCATATATTTT. Translating it yields CSAPGGNTIYF.

The sample holds one count of this clone. Additional DNA sequences in this sample encode the identical CDR3. This chain links TRBV11-2 with TRBJ2-3, with TRBD2 matching 11 bases. The CDR3 has 16 residues. J was trimmed by 3 bases and V by 4 bases; bases with no gene match: 6. The germline CDR1 and CDR2 sequences are SGHAT and FQNNGV. The CDR3 here is CASSSRGTSGTDTQYF. The CDR3 DNA reads as TGTGCCAGCAGCTCGAGGGGGACTAGCGGAACAGATACGCAGTATTTT.

The rearrangement joins TRBV9 to TRBJ1-1; D call uncertain. CDR1 is SGDLS, CDR2 YYNGEE, per germline. V lost 4 bases, J lost 1 base, and 11 bases lay in between. The CDR3 has 14 residues. CDR3 protein: CASSRSGENTEAFF. The CDR3 DNA follows: TGTGCCAGCAGCAGAAGCGGGGAGAACACTGAAGCTTTCTTT.

This clone was detected once. The chain combines TRBV7-8 with TRBJ1-5, with 11 bases that match TRBD1. The CDR3 length is 17 residues. The ends lost 4 bases at V and 2 bases at J; junction bases unmatched: 7. CDR1 and CDR2 from the germline V gene are SGHVS and FQNEAQ. The CDR3 nucleotides are TGTGCCAGCAGCTCGGGACAGGGGGTTAGGGGCAATCAGCCCCAGCATTTT. Amino acid sequence: CASSSGQGVRGNQPQHF.

The chain uses TRBV28 and TRBJ2-2; D is undetermined. Deletions cut 3 bases from V and 5 bases from J, with 4 bases between. CDR3 length: 12 amino acids. Looked up from germline, CDR1 is MDHEN and CDR2 is SYDVKM. The CDR3 is CASSFVTGELFF. DNA of the CDR3: TGTGCCAGCAGTTTCGTAACCGGGGAGCTGTTTTTT.

The rearrangement uses TRBV18 and TRBJ2-1; TRBD2 agrees at 12 bases. There are 15 residues in the CDR3. The germline gives CDR1 KGHSH, CDR2 LQKENI. The V and J ends lost 5 bases and 9 bases, in that order; junction bases with no gene match: 8. CDR3 nucleotides: TGTGCCAGCTCATCTACTAGCGGGAGGTCCGGTGAGCAGTTCTTC. Encoded protein: CASSSTSGRSGEQFF.

This clone appeared once. The J gene is TRBJ2-7, the V gene TRBV5-4; D possibly corresponds to TRBD1 (6 bases). V was trimmed by 4 bases and J by 2 bases, leaving 16 bases between them. This CDR3 is built from 15 residues. Germline V gene lookup returns CDR1 SGHNT and CDR2 YYREEE (reference sequence). In nucleotides, the CDR3 is TGTGCCAGCAGCCCAGGGACATCAGCGGCCTACGAGCAGTACTTC. Translated: CASSPGTSAAYEQYF.

The gene calls are TRBV5-1 and TRBJ2-5, with 13 bases lining up with TRBD2. J was trimmed by 5 bases and V by 6 bases; bases with no gene match: 7. The CDR3 consists of 15 residues. Germline V gives CDR1 SGHRS, CDR2 YFSETQ. CDR3: CASKTGLAGMETQYF. DNA of the CDR3: TGCGCCAGCAAGACGGGACTAGCGGGGATGGAGACCCAGTACTTC.

This clone turned up a few times. This chain links TRBV4-1 with TRBJ1-4; 8 nucleotides line up with TRBD1. Germline-derived CDR1 and CDR2 are MGHRA and YSYEKL. CDR3 length equals 16 residues. Germline trimming cut 0 bases from V and 7 bases from J; bases unmatched to any gene: 7. For the CDR3, the DNA is TGCGCCAGCAGCCAAGAAGCGATCAGGGGGCGTGAAAAACTGTTTTTT. This encodes CASSQEAIRGREKLFF.